The rows below give T cell receptor beta chains drawn from one sample of a study of beta chain features in type 1 diabetes. Profiling relied on immunoSEQ multiplex PCR, and the TCRdb table lists in-frame clones only, not all of them. The sample comprises about 650,000 clones, around 11% of which are singletons, and more than 0.1% rests with the top ten. The sequencing sample was made of naive CD4+ T cells from blood. These receptors originate from a man aged 25 to 40 with type 1 diabetes. CDR3s include the opening cysteine and the closing phenylalanine or tryptophan. Each record gives: D gene, J gene, clone size, V gene, CDR3 DNA, CDR3 protein. The D gene is left open where the match is weak. Part of the rows lack a size; the others show once, few, many or a class for expanded clones.

TRBD2 TRBJ2-1 NA TRBV27 TGTGCCAGCAGTCCTCCGGGACTAGGCTTGGATGAGCAGTTCTTC CASSPPGLGLDEQFF
NA TRBJ2-1 few TRBV5-1 TGCGCCAGCTCGACGAGGGGCGTTGGCTCCTACAATGAGCAGTTCTTC CASSTRGVGSYNEQFF
TRBD1 TRBJ2-5 NA TRBV7-2 TGTGCCAGCAGCACAAACAGGGGGCGGGAGACCCAGTACTTC CASSTNRGRETQYF
NA TRBJ2-2 few TRBV29-1 TGCAGCGTTACAGGGTCCACCGGGGAGCTGTTTTTT CSVTGSTGELFF
TRBD1 TRBJ2-5 few TRBV13 TGTGCCAGCAGCCGCTTGGGGACAGAGGGGGAGACCCAGTACTTC CASSRLGTEGETQYF
NA TRBJ2-1 few TRBV7-2 TGTGCCAGCAGCTTTACGGGGGTAGGGTACAATGAGCAGTTCTTC CASSFTGVGYNEQFF
NA TRBJ2-2 few TRBV30 TGTGCCTGGAGTGTCGGAGTAGCGAACACCGGGGAGCTGTTTTTT CAWSVGVANTGELFF
NA TRBJ1-2 few TRBV4-3 TGCGCCAGCAGCCAAGATCGTAGGAGGACACCTTCTAACTATGGCTACACCTTC CASSQDRRRTPSNYGYTF
NA TRBJ2-5 NA TRBV6-5 TGTGCCAGCAGTTCCCAAAACCAAGAGACCCAGTACTTC CASSSQNQETQYF
NA TRBJ2-2 few TRBV9 TGTGCCAGCAGCGTCTGGGCCTCCGGGAAAGCGGCCGGGGAGCTGTTTTTT CASSVWASGKAAGELFF